This TCR beta chain was captured in a study of blood T cell repertoires in COVID-19 (dated by TCRdb to about 2020). About the full investigation: The collaborator samples originated in the United States, Italy and Spain and spanned the acute and convalescent phases of COVID-19. The prospective study material was composed of cDNA or gDNA derived from T cells, B-cell-depleted T cells, or PBMCs. Deeply sampled blood TCRbeta repertoires from subjects exposed to, actively infected with, or recovered from COVID-19 were included in the dataset. The repertoires were released in a freely available public database intended as a resource for research on the immune response to SARS-CoV-2. Samples came from the ongoing ImmuneRACE study (first 160 participants) plus 1,254 subjects from 6 global collaborators. Nearly every sample came with metadata listing a de-identified subject ID, COVID-19 status, age in years and sex. HLA class I and class II types, where available, came from metadata supplied by the sample provider rather than from assay-based typing. Overall results and qualifications from the work: How much clinical and demographic metadata was included differed by source and by participant, and the metadata was provided uncurated.

The immunoSEQ Assay, a bias-controlled multiplex PCR, was used to amplify TCRbeta CDR3 regions from genomic DNA. Processing in the source paper ran as follows. Nucleated cell counts per sample were estimated from amplification of reference gene primers within the assay. To quantify the absolute abundance of each unique TCRbeta CDR3 rearrangement, sequence reads were collapsed and filtered. Productive Simpson clonality was computed per sample as the square root of Simpson's diversity index over productive rearrangements. The clones in this table, taken by TCRdb from immuneACCESS, are in-frame only. Not every clone is retained; where verified, under half of the shortfall comes from an unresolved V gene, and the cause of the rest is unknown. From that table come the V and J calls and clone size; the DNA was used to work out D and trimming. Recorded for this sample are approximately 110,000 clones; about 91% of them occurred a single time. The top ten constitute 0.88% of the sample.

Regarding this clone: What antigen it recognizes has not been identified. No base quality values were provided; no much bigger clone lies one nucleotide off.

Each collaborating institution followed its own protocols to collect whole blood in K2EDTA tubes. For TCRbeta analysis, collaborator samples were shipped as frozen whole blood, as isolated PBMCs, or as DNA extracted from either sample type. Spanning cysteine to phenylalanine, the CDR3 consists of 13 amino acids. Of the read, only the CDR3 DNA is kept; its 39 bases are in frame from base 1. Based on the germline V gene (reference sequence), the CDR1 and CDR2 sequences are SGHAT and FQDESV. Trimming costs V 3 bases and J 3 bases, and their ends lie 8 bases apart. The chain links TRBV11-1 with TRBJ2-5; no confident D gene assignment can be made. This receptor was obtained from a woman between 50 and 59 years old with active or convalescent COVID-19. Input material: peripheral blood. In nucleotide form, the sequence is TGTGCCAGCAGCTTTTTCTCCGAAGAGACCCAGTACTTC. Protein translation: CASSFFSEETQYF.